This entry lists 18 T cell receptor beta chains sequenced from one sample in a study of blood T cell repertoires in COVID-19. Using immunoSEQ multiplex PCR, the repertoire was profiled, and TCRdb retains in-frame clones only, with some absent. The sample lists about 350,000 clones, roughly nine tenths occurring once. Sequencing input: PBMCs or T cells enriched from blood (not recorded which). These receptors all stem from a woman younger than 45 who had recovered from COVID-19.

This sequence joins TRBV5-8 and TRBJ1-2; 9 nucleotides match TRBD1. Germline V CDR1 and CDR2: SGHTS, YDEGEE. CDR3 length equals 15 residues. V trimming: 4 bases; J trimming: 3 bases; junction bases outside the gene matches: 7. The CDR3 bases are TGTGCCAGCAGCCTCCGGGACAGGGTGGACTATGGCTACACCTTC. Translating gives CASSLRDRVDYGYTF.

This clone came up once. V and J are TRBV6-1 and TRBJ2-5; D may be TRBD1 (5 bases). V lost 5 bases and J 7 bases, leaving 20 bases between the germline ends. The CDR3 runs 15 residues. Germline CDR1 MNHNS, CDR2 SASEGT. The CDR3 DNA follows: TGTGCCAGCAGTCCACTGGACCACAGGCCGGGGACCCAGTACTTC. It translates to CASSPLDHRPGTQYF.

The CDR3 DNA is TGTGCCAGCAGCCTCGGGACAGGGAATGGCTACACCTTC. This gives the protein CASSLGTGNGYTF. V gene TRBV7-6 combines with J gene TRBJ1-2; 9 nucleotides line up with TRBD1. CDR3 size: 13 residues. Germline trimming cut 5 bases from V and 6 bases from J; bases unmatched to any gene: 4. Germline CDR1 reads SGHVS; CDR2 reads FNYEAQ. Complete variable domain (other parts from reference TRBV7-6 and TRBJ1-2): GAGVSQSPRYKVTKRGQDVALRCDPISGHVSLYWYRQALGQGPEFLTYFNYEAQQDKSGLPNDRFSAERPEGSISTLTIQRTEQRDSAMYRCASSLGTGNGYTFGSGTRLTVV.

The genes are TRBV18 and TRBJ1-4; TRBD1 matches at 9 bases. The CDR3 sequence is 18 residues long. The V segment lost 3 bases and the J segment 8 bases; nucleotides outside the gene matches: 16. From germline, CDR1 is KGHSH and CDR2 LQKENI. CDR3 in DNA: TGTGCCAGCTCACCTACAGGGGGCAATTATCATGGAATGGAAAAACTGTTTTTT. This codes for CASSPTGGNYHGMEKLFF.

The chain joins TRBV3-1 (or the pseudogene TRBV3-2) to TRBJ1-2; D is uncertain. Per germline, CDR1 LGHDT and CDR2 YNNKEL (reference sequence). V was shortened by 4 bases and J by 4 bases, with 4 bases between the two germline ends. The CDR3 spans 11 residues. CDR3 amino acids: CASSLGYGYTF. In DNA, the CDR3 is TGTGCCAGCAGCCTCGGCTATGGCTACACCTTC.

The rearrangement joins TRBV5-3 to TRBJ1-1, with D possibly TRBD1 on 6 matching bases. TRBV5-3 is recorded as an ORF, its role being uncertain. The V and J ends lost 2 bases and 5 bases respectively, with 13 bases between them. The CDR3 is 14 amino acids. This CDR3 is CARSFTGKRTEAFF. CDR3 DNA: TGTGCCAGAAGCTTCACAGGGAAGAGAACTGAAGCTTTCTTT.

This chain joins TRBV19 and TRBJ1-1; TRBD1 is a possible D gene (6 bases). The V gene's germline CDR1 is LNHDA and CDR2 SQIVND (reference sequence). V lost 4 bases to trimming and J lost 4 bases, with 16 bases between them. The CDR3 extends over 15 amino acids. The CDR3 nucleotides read TGTGCCAGTAGTACCCGCAGGGGTTGGGGCACTGAAGCTTTCTTT. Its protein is CASSTRRGWGTEAFF.

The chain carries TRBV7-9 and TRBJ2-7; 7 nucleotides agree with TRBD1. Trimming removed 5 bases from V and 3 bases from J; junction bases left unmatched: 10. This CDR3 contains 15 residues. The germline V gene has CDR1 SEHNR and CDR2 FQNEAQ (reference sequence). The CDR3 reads CASSPRSGTVYEQYF. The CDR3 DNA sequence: TGTGCCAGCAGCCCCCGATCCGGGACAGTCTACGAGCAGTACTTC. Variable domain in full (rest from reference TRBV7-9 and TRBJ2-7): DTGVSQNPRHKITKRGQNVTFRCDPISEHNRLYWYRQTLGQGPEFLTYFQNEAQLEKSRLLSDRFSAERPKGSFSTLEIQRTEQGDSAMYLCASSPRSGTVYEQYFGPGTRLTVT.

CDR3: CATPQGSGNTIYF. Written as DNA, the CDR3 is TGTGCCACCCCACAGGGCTCTGGAAACACCATATATTTT. This sequence joins TRBV12-3 or TRBV12-4 and TRBJ1-3, with D possibly matching TRBD1 (6 bases). Trimming took off 10 bases at V and 0 bases at J, with 10 bases between the two ends. The CDR3 covers 13 residues.

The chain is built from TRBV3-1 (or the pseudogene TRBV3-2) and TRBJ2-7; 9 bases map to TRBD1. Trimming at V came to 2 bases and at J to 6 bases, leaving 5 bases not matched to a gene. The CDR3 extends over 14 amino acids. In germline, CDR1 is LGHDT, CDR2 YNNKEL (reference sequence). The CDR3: CASSQLGTGSEQYF. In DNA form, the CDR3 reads TGTGCCAGCAGCCAACTGGGGACAGGGTCCGAGCAGTACTTC.

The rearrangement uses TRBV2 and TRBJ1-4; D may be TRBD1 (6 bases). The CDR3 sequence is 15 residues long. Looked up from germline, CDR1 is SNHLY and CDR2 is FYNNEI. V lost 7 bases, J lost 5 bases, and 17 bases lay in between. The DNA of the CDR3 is TGTGCCAGCACTCCTCCTCGGCAGGGGAATGAAAAACTGTTTTTT. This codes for CASTPPRQGNEKLFF.

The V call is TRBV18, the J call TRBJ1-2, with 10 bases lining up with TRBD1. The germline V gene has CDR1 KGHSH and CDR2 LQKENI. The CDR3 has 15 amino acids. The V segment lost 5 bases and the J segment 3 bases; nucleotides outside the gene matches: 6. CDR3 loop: CASSTGTGADYGYTF. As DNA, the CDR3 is TGTGCCAGCTCAACGGGGACAGGGGCGGACTATGGCTACACCTTC.

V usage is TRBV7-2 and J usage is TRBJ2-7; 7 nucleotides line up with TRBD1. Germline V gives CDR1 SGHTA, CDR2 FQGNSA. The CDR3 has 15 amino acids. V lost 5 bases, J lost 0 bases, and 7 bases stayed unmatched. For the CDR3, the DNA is TGTGCCAGCAGCGAGACAGGGCCGATCTCCTACGAGCAGTACTTC. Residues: CASSETGPISYEQYF.

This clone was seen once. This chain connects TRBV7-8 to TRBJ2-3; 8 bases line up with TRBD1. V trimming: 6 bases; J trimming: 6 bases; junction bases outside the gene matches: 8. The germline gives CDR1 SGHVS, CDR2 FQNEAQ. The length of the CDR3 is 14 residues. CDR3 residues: CASRQGTGQDTQYF. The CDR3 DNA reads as TGTGCCAGCAGGCAAGGGACAGGCCAGGATACGCAGTATTTT.

CDR3 protein: CASSLAAGDRGYF. The CDR3 DNA is TGTGCCAGCAGCTTAGCGGCAGGGGACAGGGGGTACTTC. This chain links TRBV7-9 with TRBJ2-5; 10 bases are a match to TRBD1. This CDR3 has 13 residues. The germline gives CDR1 SEHNR, CDR2 FQNEAQ (reference sequence). V shed 0 bases, J shed 13 bases, and the junction held 5 bases outside the gene matches.

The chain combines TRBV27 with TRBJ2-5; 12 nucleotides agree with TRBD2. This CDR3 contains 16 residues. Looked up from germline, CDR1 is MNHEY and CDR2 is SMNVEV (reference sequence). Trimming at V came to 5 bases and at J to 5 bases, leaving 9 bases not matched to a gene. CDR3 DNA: TGTGCCAGCAGTGGGAGACTAGCGGGGGTAGATGAGACCCAGTACTTC. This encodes CASSGRLAGVDETQYF.

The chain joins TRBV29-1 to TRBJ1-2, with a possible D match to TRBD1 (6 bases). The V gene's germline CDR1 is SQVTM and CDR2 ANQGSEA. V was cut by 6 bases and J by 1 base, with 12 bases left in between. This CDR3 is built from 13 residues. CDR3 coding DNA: TGCAGCGTATCCAGGGGTTATAACTATGGCTACACCTTC. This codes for CSVSRGYNYGYTF.

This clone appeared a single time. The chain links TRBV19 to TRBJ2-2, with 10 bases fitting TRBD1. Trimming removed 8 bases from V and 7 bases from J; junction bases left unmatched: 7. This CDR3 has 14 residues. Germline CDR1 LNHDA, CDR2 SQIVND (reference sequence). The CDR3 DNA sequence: TGTGCCAGTTACGGGACAGGGGTCGTCGGGGAGCTGTTTTTT. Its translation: CASYGTGVVGELFF.